The rows below give T cell receptor beta chains drawn from one sample of a study of cytomegalovirus exposure and HLA in healthy donors. The method was immunoSEQ multiplex PCR; TCRdb's version includes in-frame clones alone and lacks a portion of them. The sample consists of tens of thousands of clones, 55% to 75% of them appearing once. Sequencing input: PBMCs. All receptors come from a woman aged 40 to 49 in good health and CMV-seropositive. Both conserved end residues are part of each CDR3.

V	J	CDR3
TRBV6-4	TRBJ2-6	CASSEGPSSGANVLTF
TRBV4-1	TRBJ1-4	CASSQEFHPSSTNEKLFF
TRBV2	TRBJ1-6	CASRRDRGEWSPLHF
TRBV4-1	TRBJ2-1	CASSHPDRDSFYEQFF
TRBV6-6	TRBJ1-2	CASSPDSFQGGYTF
TRBV5-6	TRBJ2-4	CASSRGTGERGNIQYF
TRBV5-1	TRBJ2-7	CASSLVGGGHEQYF
TRBV14	TRBJ2-7	CASSQDEFGDPHEQYF
TRBV10-2	TRBJ2-7	CASTRGAPYEQYF
TRBV5-6	TRBJ2-1	CASSFQGDEQFF
TRBV4-2	TRBJ1-5	CASSQGAGWSNQPQHF
TRBV2	TRBJ1-4	CASKAEGEKLFF
TRBV7-3	TRBJ1-1	CASSRTGNTEAFF
TRBV18	TRBJ2-5	CASSPGAGETQYF
TRBV7-8	TRBJ2-3	CASSQVLNTQYF
TRBV18	TRBJ1-1	CASSPGQGTTEAFF
TRBV11-3	TRBJ2-3	CASSSSVEDTQYF
TRBV5-1	TRBJ2-1	CASSADRAPYNEQFF
TRBV12-5	TRBJ2-2	CASGGNWTGELFF
TRBV5-1	TRBJ2-3	CASSSAGGTDTQYF
TRBV5-1	TRBJ2-2	CASSLTAPTNTGELFF
TRBV7-2	TRBJ1-5	CASSLDGTGLQPQHF